This TCR beta chain was sequenced in a study of T-cell reconstitution after alpha-beta-depleted transplantation in children. The table lists this clonotype with many counts. Its antigen is currently unknown. Whole-study findings and limits: One year post-transplant, T-cell counts and diversity were largely derived from T cells produced anew. Two months or so post-transplant, alpha-beta T cells reportedly derived from several hundred expanded graft clones. Elevated TCRbeta diversity at day 60 was traced, in some patients, to surviving recipient T cells and thymic progenitors.

V gave up 6 bases and J gave up 4 bases; unmatched junction bases: 5. The CDR3 contains 14 residues. Germline values: CDR1 SQVTM, CDR2 ANQGSEA. For TCRbeta, the library was prepared with unique molecular identifiers. TCRdb ran MiXCR on the PCR reads and lists one entry per CDR3 protein. This table has approximately 300,000 distinct CDR3 sequences, over 7% appearing once. The sample consisted of peripheral blood, taken 360 days after TCRalphabeta/CD19-depleted stem cell transplant. The receptor was isolated from a female patient between 2 and 15 years old who had a stem cell transplant for Fanconi anemia, so the T cells may come from the graft donor. V and J are TRBV29-1 and TRBJ2-1; 11 positions match TRBD2. This chain's CDR3 is CSVLGLADYNEQFF. CDR3 DNA: TGCAGCGTCCTGGGACTAGCGGATTACAATGAGCAGTTCTTC.